The sequence of this T cell receptor beta chain was determined in a study of long-term antiretroviral therapy in people with HIV. Running of the v3.0 immunoSEQ assay took place at survey level. Sequencing used immunoSEQ multiplex PCR; TCRdb keeps in-frame clones, though not all of them. The table shows roughly 25,000 clones, with approximately 80% occurring only once. The clonotype was recovered from a woman aged 30 to 39 with HIV. The sample was unsorted PBMCs, taken 1.1 years before starting antiretroviral therapy.

The CDR3 reads CASINLKTGAQTGELFF. In DNA, the CDR3 is TGTGCCAGCATCAATCTTAAAACGGGGGCCCAAACCGGGGAGCTGTTTTTT. This chain joins TRBV27 and TRBJ2-2, with D perhaps being TRBD1 or TRBD2 (6 bases each). With 7 bases removed from V and 5 bases from J, the gap between germline ends came to 23 bases. This CDR3 is built from 17 residues. The V gene's germline CDR1 is MNHEY and CDR2 SMNVEV (reference sequence).